This T cell receptor (beta chain) was sequenced during a study of blood T cell repertoires in COVID-19. Study-level information: Sites in the United States, Italy and Spain provided acute and convalescent COVID-19 samples. Nucleic acid was either cDNA or gDNA, and it came from T cells, B-cell-depleted T cells, or PBMCs.

Sequencing used immunoSEQ multiplex PCR; TCRdb keeps in-frame clones, though not all of them. The data contain some 150,000 clones, more than 80% of them singletons. This CDR3 spans 15 amino acids. Germline V gene data show CDR1 as SEHNR and CDR2 as FQNEAQ (reference sequence). V lost 2 bases and J lost 3, with 11 bases in between. The sequence was obtained from a man in his 70s with acute or convalescent COVID-19. The sequenced material came from peripheral blood. The chain uses TRBV7-9 and TRBJ1-3; no definite D call. Here the CDR3 DNA reads TGTGCCAGCAGCTTACATCCGGGAGGTGGAAACACCATATATTTT. Translated: CASSLHPGGGNTIYF.